The clone carrying this TCR beta chain was seen just once. Sequencing was performed with immunoSEQ multiplex PCR; in TCRdb, only in-frame clones are kept and a portion is missing. The sample has some 120,000 clones, more than 80% seen once. This specimen belongs to a study of control samples from healthy donors and cancer patients. The sequenced sample consisted of blood. The sequence was obtained from a man aged 45-65 years in good health.

The CDR3 DNA reads TGTGCCAGCAGCCTCGGGACTGAAACGGAGCAGTTCTTC. The encoded protein is CASSLGTETEQFF. This chain connects TRBV14 to TRBJ2-1, with a tentative D call TRBD2 (6 bases). With 4 bases removed from V and 10 bases from J, the gap between germline ends came to 14 bases. CDR3 size: 13 residues. Germline V gene sequence: CDR1 SGHDN, CDR2 FVKESK. The whole variable domain, filled in from reference TRBV14 and TRBJ2-1, reads EAGVTQFPSHSVIEKGQTVTLRCDPISGHDNLYWYRRVMGKEIKFLLHFVKESKQDESGMPNNRFLAERTGGTYSTLKVQPAELEDSGVYFCASSLGTETEQFFGPGTRLTVL.